The present T cell receptor beta chain was sequenced within a study of regulatory T cells in long-lasting Graves disease. Study as a whole: For under 3 months, newly diagnosed Graves' patients had been taking antithyroid drugs.

Germline V gene lookup returns CDR1 MGHRA and CDR2 YSYEKL. The CDR3 sequence is 19 residues long. Trimming at V came to 4 bases and at J to 0 bases, leaving 14 bases not matched to a gene. Stated time point: newly diagnosed GD, antithyroid drugs for less than 3 months. Generation of the TCR library employed RNA extracted from PBMCs. Study results and caveats: Relative to newly diagnosed Graves' patients, persistent ones had lower TCR diversity.

Combining iRepertoire HTBI primers with Arm-PCR of CDR3 regions, the authors built TCR beta libraries. One entry per CDR3 protein, called by TCRdb with MiXCR from the multiplex PCR reads. The data show hundreds of thousands of distinct CDR3 sequences, 15% to 20% seen once. Note on this clonotype: Its antigen is unidentified.

These same data were also listed under a study on T cells in Graves' hyperthyroidism and ophthalmopathy. That work adds: The hyperthyroidism was newly diagnosed and had lasted under 2 months; the patients were aged 18 to 65. Clinical symptoms, serum thyroxine, TRAb, thyroid ultrasound and orbital computed tomography informed diagnoses.

The sequence was collected from a woman between 40 and 65 years old with Graves disease. V and J are TRBV4-1 and TRBJ2-3; the match to TRBD2 covers 9 bases. The source was peripheral blood mononuclear cells (PBMCs), collected at new diagnosis, from a patient treated with antithyroid drugs. The chain's CDR3 is CASSLTPAGGIISTDTQYF. In DNA form, the CDR3 reads TGCGCCAGCAGCCTCACCCCAGCGGGGGGAATAATCAGCACAGATACGCAGTATTTT.